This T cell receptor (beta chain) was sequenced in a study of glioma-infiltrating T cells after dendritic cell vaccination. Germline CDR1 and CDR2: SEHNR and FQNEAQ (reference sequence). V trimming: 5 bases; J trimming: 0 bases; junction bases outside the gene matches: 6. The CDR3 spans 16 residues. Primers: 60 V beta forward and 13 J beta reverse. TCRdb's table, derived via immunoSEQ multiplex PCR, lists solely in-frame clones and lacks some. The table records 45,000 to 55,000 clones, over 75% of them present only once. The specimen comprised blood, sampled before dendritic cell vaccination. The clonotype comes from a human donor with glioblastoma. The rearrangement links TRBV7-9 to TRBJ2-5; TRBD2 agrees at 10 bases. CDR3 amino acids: CASSQRSGGYQETQYF. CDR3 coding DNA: TGTGCCAGCAGCCAACGTAGCGGGGGGTACCAAGAGACCCAGTACTTC.